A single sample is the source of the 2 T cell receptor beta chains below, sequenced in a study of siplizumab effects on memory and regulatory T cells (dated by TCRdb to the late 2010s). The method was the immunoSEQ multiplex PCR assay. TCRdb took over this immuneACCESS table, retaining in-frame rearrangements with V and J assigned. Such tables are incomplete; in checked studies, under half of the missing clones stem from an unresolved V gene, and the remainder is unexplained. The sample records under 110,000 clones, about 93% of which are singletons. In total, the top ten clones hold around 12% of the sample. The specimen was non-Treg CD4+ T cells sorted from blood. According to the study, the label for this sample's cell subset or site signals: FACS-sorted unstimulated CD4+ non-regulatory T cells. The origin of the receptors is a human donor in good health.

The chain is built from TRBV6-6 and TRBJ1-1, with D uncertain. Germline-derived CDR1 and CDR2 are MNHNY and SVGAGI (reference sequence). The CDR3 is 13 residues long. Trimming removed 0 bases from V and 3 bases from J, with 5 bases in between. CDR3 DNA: TGTGCCAGCAGTTACTCAGATGACACTGAAGCTTTCTTT. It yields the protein CASSYSDDTEAFF.

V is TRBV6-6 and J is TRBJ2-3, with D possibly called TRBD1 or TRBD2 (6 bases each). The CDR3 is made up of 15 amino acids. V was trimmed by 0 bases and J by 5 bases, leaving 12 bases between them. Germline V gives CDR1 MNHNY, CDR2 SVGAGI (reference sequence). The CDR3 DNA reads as TGTGCCAGCAGTTACTCCCGGGGGCGCGGAGATACGCAGTATTTT. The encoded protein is CASSYSRGRGDTQYF.